These 20 T cell receptor beta chains were sequenced from one sample in a study of cytomegalovirus exposure and HLA in healthy donors. Profiling relied on immunoSEQ multiplex PCR, and the TCRdb table lists in-frame clones only, not all of them. The data show 150,000 to 180,000 clones, around 88% seen once. Sequences were obtained from PBMCs. The receptors come from a man younger than 30 in good health and CMV-seropositive.

This chain joins TRBV4-2 and TRBJ1-4, with D uncertain. Deletions cut 1 base from V and 2 bases from J, with 8 bases between. Germline CDR1 reads LGHNA; CDR2 reads YNFKEQ. The CDR3 runs 15 residues. CDR3 protein: CASSQGSGTNEKLFF. The DNA of the CDR3 is TGTGCCAGCAGCCAAGGGTCGGGGACTAATGAAAAACTGTTTTTT.

The rearrangement uses TRBV9 and TRBJ1-2; 8 bases align to TRBD1. The germline gives CDR1 SGDLS, CDR2 YYNGEE. CDR3 length: 15 amino acids. J gave up 4 bases and V 3 bases, and 8 bases lay outside the gene matches. CDR3 DNA sequence: TGTGCCAGCAGCGACCCTAACGACAGGGGCTATGGCTACACCTTC. Translating gives CASSDPNDRGYGYTF. Using reference TRBV9 and TRBJ1-2 for the parts outside the CDR3, the full variable domain is DSGVTQTPKHLITATGQRVTLRCSPRSGDLSVYWYQQSLDQGLQFLIQYYNGEERAKGNILERFSAQQFPDLHSELNLSSLELGDSALYFCASSDPNDRGYGYTFGSGTRLTVV.

V usage is TRBV4-3 and J usage is TRBJ2-1; TRBD2 is a possible D gene (5 bases). CDR1 is LGHNA and CDR2 is YSLEER in the germline V gene. V lost 0 bases and J lost 6, with 12 bases in between. The CDR3 length is 15 residues. CDR3 sequence reads: CASSQDDAGGNEQFF. The CDR3 region has the DNA TGCGCCAGCAGCCAAGATGACGCGGGTGGCAATGAGCAGTTCTTC.

The V call is TRBV25-1, the J call TRBJ1-5; D may be TRBD1 (6 bases). The CDR3 totals 14 residues. V was cut by 8 bases and J by 5 bases, with 16 bases left in between. Germline CDR1 reads MGHDK; CDR2 reads SYGVNS. Here the CDR3 reads CASPTVDSYQPQHF. For the CDR3, the DNA is TGTGCCAGCCCGACCGTGGACAGCTATCAGCCCCAGCATTTT.

The V and J genes are TRBV15 and TRBJ2-3, with unresolved D. The CDR3 loop spans 13 amino acids. Trimming cost V 0 bases and J 4 bases, with 5 bases left between them. Germline lookup yields CDR1 LNHNV and CDR2 YYDKDF (reference sequence). This CDR3 is CATSRDLPDTQYF. In nucleotides, the CDR3 is TGTGCCACCAGCAGAGATCTTCCAGATACGCAGTATTTT.

Comment on this clone: Because it lacks the conserved phenylalanine or tryptophan at the end, this CDR3 is likely a read error. The DNA is omitted, as the CDR3 cannot be located on it reliably, and the CDR3 follows TCRdb's listing. The chain couples TRBV20-1 to TRBJ1-5; the table's D call, TRBD1, has no DNA check behind it. Germline CDR1 DFQATT, CDR2 SNEGSKA (reference sequence). The CDR3 numbers 8 amino acids, ends counted. CDR3 sequence reads: CSARGGGA.

This clone was found once. CDR3 in amino acids: CASSYEPGHTYEQYF. CDR3 nucleotides: TGTGCCAGCAGTTACGAACCGGGACACACCTACGAGCAGTACTTC. The chain carries TRBV6-6 and TRBJ2-7; D might be TRBD1 (6 bases). CDR1 MNHNY and CDR2 SVGAGI come from the germline V gene (reference sequence). The CDR3 spans 15 residues. Trimming removed 2 bases from V and 2 bases from J, with 13 bases in between.

The chain recombines TRBV2 with TRBJ2-3; D call uncertain. The CDR3 extends over 18 amino acids. Trimming took 6 bases from V and 2 from J, leaving 24 bases between them. Germline V lookup: CDR1 SNHLY, CDR2 FYNNEI. The CDR3 region is CASSTLESSPGYTDTQYF. CDR3 nucleotides: TGTGCCAGCAGCACTCTAGAGTCCAGCCCCGGTTACACAGATACGCAGTATTTT.

The chain couples TRBV6-5 to TRBJ1-1, with 7 bases that match TRBD1. Germline V gives CDR1 MNHEY, CDR2 SVGAGI. This CDR3 has 15 amino acids. Trimming took 0 bases from V and 1 from J; bases not matched to a gene: 2. The DNA of the CDR3 is TGTGCCAGCAGTTACTCGAACAGGGGGAACACTGAAGCTTTCTTT. Residues: CASSYSNRGNTEAFF.

The genes are TRBV2 and TRBJ2-1, with 8 nucleotides matching TRBD2. The CDR3 loop spans 15 amino acids. The V segment lost 6 bases and the J segment 7 bases; nucleotides outside the gene matches: 11. Germline CDR1 and CDR2: SNHLY and FYNNEI. In nucleotides, the CDR3 is TGTGCCAGCAGGAACGGGAGGGGTTTGGGGAATGAGCAGTTCTTC. This encodes CASRNGRGLGNEQFF.

The J gene is TRBJ2-5, the V gene TRBV27; possible D gene TRBD2, 6 bases. The ends were cut back, 8 bases at V and 5 bases at J, with 12 bases in the middle. This CDR3 region has 12 residues. CDR1 is MNHEY, CDR2 SMNVEV, per germline (reference sequence). The CDR3 DNA is TGTGCCAGCGGGGCGGGGATCGAGACCCAGTACTTC. Its protein is CASGAGIETQYF.

The V gene is TRBV6-6, the J gene TRBJ2-1; the match to TRBD1 covers 8 bases. V lost 6 bases and J lost 10; bases outside the gene matches: 5. Germline-derived CDR1 and CDR2 are MNHNY and SVGAGI (reference sequence). This CDR3 has 12 amino acids. This CDR3 is CASSHRQGEQFF. The CDR3 DNA is TGTGCCAGCAGCCACAGACAGGGGGAGCAGTTCTTC.

The genes are TRBV5-6 and TRBJ1-2; tentatively, D is TRBD1 (6 bases). V was pared by 4 bases and J by 3 bases, with 10 bases between. This CDR3 has 13 residues. From germline, CDR1 is SGHDT and CDR2 YYEEEE. CDR3 bases: TGTGCCAGCAGCCTGGGGGCAGACTATGGCTACACCTTC. Translated, it gives CASSLGADYGYTF.

The chain uses TRBV14 and TRBJ2-1, with 8 positions matching TRBD1. The germline gives CDR1 SGHDN, CDR2 FVKESK. Trimming at V came to 3 bases and at J to 14 bases, leaving 3 bases not matched to a gene. The CDR3 consists of 11 residues. This CDR3 is CASSQDRVKFF. The CDR3 DNA reads as TGTGCCAGCAGCCAGGACAGGGTGAAGTTCTTC. The full variable domain, rest sourced from reference TRBV14 and TRBJ2-1, is EAGVTQFPSHSVIEKGQTVTLRCDPISGHDNLYWYRRVMGKEIKFLLHFVKESKQDESGMPNNRFLAERTGGTYSTLKVQPAELEDSGVYFCASSQDRVKFFGPGTRLTVL.

The chain employs TRBV29-1 and TRBJ1-1; 11 nucleotides line up with TRBD1. Looked up from germline, CDR1 is SQVTM and CDR2 is ANQGSEA. J lost 5 bases, V lost 5 bases, and 4 bases had no gene match. This CDR3 has 13 amino acids. The CDR3 loop is CSVRTGGGTEAFF. The CDR3, as DNA: TGCAGCGTTAGGACAGGGGGCGGGACTGAAGCTTTCTTT.

Only one count was recorded for this clone. V usage is TRBV10-1 and J usage is TRBJ2-1; TRBD1 matches 8 bases. Germline loops: CDR1 WNHNN, CDR2 SYGVQD (reference sequence). The length of the CDR3 is 13 residues. With 7 bases clipped from V and 12 bases from J, the junction kept 11 bases outside the gene matches. The DNA of the CDR3 is TGCGCCAGCACCCCAGAGGACAGGGTAGCGCAGTTCTTC. Residues: CASTPEDRVAQFF.

This clone was seen only once. The chain links TRBV6-5 to TRBJ1-1; TRBD1 might be the D (5 bases). Germline lookup yields CDR1 MNHEY and CDR2 SVGAGI. The CDR3 runs to 15 residues. Deletions cut 2 bases from V and 0 bases from J, with 10 bases between. This CDR3 reads CASSYRGGMNTEAFF. The CDR3 DNA is TGTGCCAGCAGTTACAGGGGTGGGATGAACACTGAAGCTTTCTTT.

V is TRBV27 and J is TRBJ2-1; 7 bases fit TRBD2. There are 16 residues in the CDR3. The V and J ends lost 2 bases and 7 bases, in that order; junction bases with no gene match: 11. CDR1 is MNHEY and CDR2 is SMNVEV in the germline V gene (reference sequence). The CDR3 DNA follows: TGTGCCAGCAGTTTAGAGGGAGCGGGATCGAGGAATGAGCAGTTCTTC. It translates to CASSLEGAGSRNEQFF.

This rearrangement joins TRBV18 to TRBJ1-2, with D possibly matching TRBD1 (5 bases). There are 15 residues in the CDR3. Germline V gene lookup returns CDR1 KGHSH and CDR2 LQKENI. V dropped 3 bases and J dropped 7 bases, with 18 bases sitting between them. CDR3 region: CASSPFSPHGGGYTF. The CDR3, as DNA: TGTGCCAGCTCACCCTTTTCCCCTCACGGGGGTGGCTACACCTTC.

The rearrangement joins TRBV5-1 to TRBJ2-7, with D tentatively TRBD2 (6 bases). Germline CDR1 is SGHRS and CDR2 is YFSETQ. The CDR3 is made up of 15 amino acids. V was shortened by 1 base and J by 4 bases, with 15 bases between the two germline ends. The CDR3: CASSLSAGTPYEQYF. DNA for the CDR3: TGCGCCAGCAGCTTGAGCGCCGGGACTCCTTACGAGCAGTACTTC.